These T cell receptor beta chains were read from a single sample in a study of T cell responses to AZD1222 COVID-19 vaccine. Some clones are missing from TCRdb's copy, which holds only in-frame ones; the method was immunoSEQ multiplex PCR. Of some 80,000 clones in the sample, more than 75% are singletons; the top ten hold roughly 8.7%. Here the sequenced sample was peripheral blood, taken on day 0 of AZD1222 vaccination. The receptor source for this set is an adult in good health. Both conserved end residues are part of each CDR3. A D gene is named only where the DNA matches it firmly. Some rows have no size entry. The others give once, few or many, or a class for an expanded clone.

J,V,size,D,DNA,CDR3
TRBJ2-5,TRBV6-5,.,.,TGTGCCAGCAGGAACGGTGTGGCAGTTCAAGAGACCCAGTACTTC,CASRNGVAVQETQYF
TRBJ2-2,TRBV19,.,TRBD1,TGTGCCAGTAGTATTTGGCAGGGGGCAGAAGGGGAGCTGTTTTTT,CASSIWQGAEGELFF
TRBJ2-5,TRBV5-1,.,TRBD1,TGCGCCAGCAGCTTGCAGGGACAGTTCCAAGAGACCCAGTACTTC,CASSLQGQFQETQYF
TRBJ2-1,TRBV2,.,.,TGTGCCAGTCATCGCCGGGACTCCACCTACAATGAGCAGTTCTTC,CASHRRDSTYNEQFF
TRBJ2-1,TRBV20-1,.,TRBD2,TGCAGTGCTAGTATAAGGGAGCGGGGGGCCCCGTGGGAGCAGTTCTTC,CSASIRERGAPWEQFF
TRBJ1-4,TRBV18,.,.,TGTGCCAGCACAGACGGGGCGCGCGAAAAACTGTTTTTT,CASTDGAREKLFF
TRBJ2-7,TRBV29-1,once,.,TGCAGCGTTGAATTTAGGGTAGGATACGAGCAGTACTTC,CSVEFRVGYEQYF
TRBJ1-2,TRBV29-1,.,TRBD1,TGCAGCGTGGACAATACAGGGGGCGGCTATGGCTACACCTTC,CSVDNTGGGYGYTF
TRBJ2-3,TRBV2,.,TRBD1,TGTGCCAGCGCCGGACAGGGGGATGGAGATACGCAGTATTTT,CASAGQGDGDTQYF
TRBJ1-6,TRBV4-3,.,.,TGCGCCAGCAGCCAAGAGGAAGGCAGGGATTCACCCCTCCACTTT,CASSQEEGRDSPLHF
TRBJ1-2,TRBV30,.,TRBD1,TGTGCCTGGAGTCGAGACAGGGGCACCTACTATGGCTACACCTTC,CAWSRDRGTYYGYTF
TRBJ1-3,TRBV7-9,.,TRBD1,TGTGCCAGCAGCTCGGACAGGAATGTACTCTCTGGAAACACCATATATTTT,CASSSDRNVLSGNTIYF
TRBJ1-5,TRBV24-1,.,.,TGTGCCACCTCCGGGGGTGGCAATCAGCCCCAGCATTTT,CATSGGGNQPQHF
TRBJ1-6,TRBV3-1/TRBV3-2,.,TRBD1,TGTGCCAGCAGCCAAGATTTGGCAGGGGGTTATAATTCACCCCTCCACTTT,CASSQDLAGGYNSPLHF
TRBJ1-6,TRBV28,few,.,TGTGCCAGCAGTGGAGGGACGATGTCACCCCTCCACTTT,CASSGGTMSPLHF
TRBJ2-3,TRBV19,.,TRBD2,TGTGCCAGTAGTATAGGACTAGCGGGAGATACGCAGTATTTT,CASSIGLAGDTQYF
TRBJ2-5,TRBV15,once,.,TGTGCCACCAGCAGACCGGAGGGGGGCGGGGAGACCCAGTACTTC,CATSRPEGGGETQYF
TRBJ1-4,TRBV5-1,.,.,TGCGCCAGCAGCGTTCAGCCACCCGACGCAACTAATGAAAAACTGTTTTTT,CASSVQPPDATNEKLFF
TRBJ1-5,TRBV5-1,.,.,TGCGCCAGCAGCGACCCGGGTCAGCCCCAGCATTTT,CASSDPGQPQHF
TRBJ2-3,TRBV19,once,.,TGTGCCAGTAACTACCTAAACGCAGATACGCAGTATTTT,CASNYLNADTQYF
TRBJ2-7,TRBV28,.,TRBD2,TGTGCCAGCAGTCCTCTTAGCGGGAGGTTTGACGAGCAGTACTTC,CASSPLSGRFDEQYF
TRBJ2-5,TRBV7-8,.,TRBD1,TGTGCCAGCAGCTCACGAGGGGACAGGGGAGAGACCCAGTACTTC,CASSSRGDRGETQYF
TRBJ2-3,TRBV9,.,.,TGTGCCAGCAGCGTTGTCGCCGGGAAAGACCTGCGGGGTACGCAGTATTTT,CASSVVAGKDLRGTQYF
TRBJ2-3,TRBV2,.,TRBD2,TGTGCCAGCTCAATAACGGCTAGCGGACTCTTCACAGATACGCAGTATTTT,CASSITASGLFTDTQYF
TRBJ2-5,TRBV10-3,once,.,TGTGCCATCAGTGGGGGGTCCTTGGGTGGTAGCGCCCAAGAGACCCAGTACTTC,CAISGGSLGGSAQETQYF
TRBJ1-1,TRBV10-1,.,TRBD1,TGCGCCAGCAGGGGGTCGGACAGGGGGGCATCAACTGAAGCTTTCTTT,CASRGSDRGASTEAFF
TRBJ2-7,TRBV19,.,TRBD2,TGTGCCAGTACCCCGGATATGGGAGGGCTTCCTTACTTC,CASTPDMGGLPYF
TRBJ2-6,TRBV7-2,few,.,TGTGCCAGCAGCTCTAACTCTGGGGCCAACGTCCTGACTTTC,CASSSNSGANVLTF
TRBJ1-1,TRBV19,.,.,TGTGCCAGTACCACAGGAACCCCGAGGGAAGCTTTCTTT,CASTTGTPREAFF
TRBJ2-1,TRBV4-3,medium-sized,TRBD2,TGCGCCAGCAGCCCTACTAGCGGGACGGCGGGTGAGCAGTTCTTC,CASSPTSGTAGEQFF
TRBJ2-5,TRBV10-2,.,.,TGCGCCACCCGGGACCGTGGGGAAGAGACCCAGTACTTC,CATRDRGEETQYF
TRBJ2-2,TRBV3-1/TRBV3-2,.,TRBD2,TGTGCCAGCAGCCAAGTTAGCGGGGGCCCGAACACCGGGGAGCTGTTTTTT,CASSQVSGGPNTGELFF
TRBJ1-6,TRBV5-1,few,TRBD1,TGCGCCAGCAGCCTACGGGACAGGCGAGGCTCACCCCTCCACTTT,CASSLRDRRGSPLHF
TRBJ1-2,TRBV19,few,TRBD1,TGTGCCAGCCAGGGACAGTCGTTCGACGGCTACACCTTC,CASQGQSFDGYTF
TRBJ1-2,TRBV3-1/TRBV3-2,few,TRBD1,TGTGCCAGCAGCCAAGCGACAGGGGGCGCGAATGGCTACACCTTC,CASSQATGGANGYTF
TRBJ2-1,TRBV19,.,.,TGTGCCAGTAGCCGGGTCTATGGGGACAATGAGCAGTTCTTC,CASSRVYGDNEQFF
TRBJ1-4,TRBV6-5,.,.,TGTGCCAGCAGTTACCGAGGGGTGACTAATGAAAAACTGTTTTTT,CASSYRGVTNEKLFF
TRBJ2-7,TRBV18,.,.,TGTGCCAGCTCGGAATCCTACGAGCAGTACTTC,CASSESYEQYF
TRBJ1-1,TRBV18,.,.,TGTGCCAGCTCACCACCTTACGGTGAAGCTTTCTTT,CASSPPYGEAFF
TRBJ1-1,TRBV5-4,.,TRBD1,TGTGCCAGCAGCAGAGGGGGCCAGGACACTGAAGCTTTCTTT,CASSRGGQDTEAFF
TRBJ1-2,TRBV7-2,.,TRBD1,TGTGCCAGCAGCTTAGGTACGGGACAGAGAAACTATGGCTACACCTTC,CASSLGTGQRNYGYTF
TRBJ1-2,TRBV5-1,.,TRBD1,TGCGTCAGCAGCTCGACAGGGAACTATGGCTACACCTTC,CVSSSTGNYGYTF
TRBJ1-2,TRBV13,once,.,TGTGCCAGCAGCTTAGGCCCCGTGGCGTCCTATGGCTACACCTTC,CASSLGPVASYGYTF
TRBJ1-6,TRBV27,.,.,TGTGCCAGCAGTTGGGAACAGGGACGTTCACCCCTCCACTTT,CASSWEQGRSPLHF
TRBJ1-2,TRBV28,.,.,TGTGCCAGCAGTTTAATGGACTATGGCTACACCTTC,CASSLMDYGYTF
TRBJ2-1,TRBV2,.,.,TGTGCCAGCAGTGAACAAGGATCCTACAATGAGCAGTTCTTC,CASSEQGSYNEQFF
TRBJ2-2,TRBV27,.,.,TGTGCCAGCAGTCGGGCCCGAAGGACCGGGGAGCTGTTTTTT,CASSRARRTGELFF
TRBJ2-1,TRBV7-6,.,.,TGTGCCAGCAGCTTAGGAGTAGGGGCGGGTAACAATGAGCAGTTCTTC,CASSLGVGAGNNEQFF
TRBJ2-5,TRBV30,.,TRBD2,TGTGCCTGGAGTGTAGGAGCGGGGAAAGAGACCCAGTACTTC,CAWSVGAGKETQYF
TRBJ1-2,TRBV11-2,medium-sized,.,TGTGCCAGCAGCTTAGGCGACCTTAACTATGGCTACACCTTC,CASSLGDLNYGYTF
TRBJ1-1,TRBV19,.,.,TGTGCCAGTAGTATTAGTCCCCGCAGGGGAAGGACTGAAGCTTTCTTT,CASSISPRRGRTEAFF
TRBJ2-1,TRBV7-2,.,.,TGTGCCAGCAGCTACGGGGAAGTCTACAATGAGCAGTTCTTC,CASSYGEVYNEQFF
TRBJ1-4,TRBV5-4,.,.,TGTGCCAGCAGCTTGAGTGGGAATAATGAAAAACTGTTTTTT,CASSLSGNNEKLFF
TRBJ2-5,TRBV29-1,.,TRBD2,TGCAGCGTTGGCCTAGCGGAAGAGACCCAGTACTTC,CSVGLAEETQYF
TRBJ2-3,TRBV20-1,.,TRBD2,TGCAGTGCTAGTAGCGGGGTTAGCACAGATACGCAGTATTTT,CSASSGVSTDTQYF
TRBJ2-1,TRBV18,once,TRBD1,TGTGCCAGCTCATCAAACGGGGGGACAGGGGGCGAGAATGAGCAGTTCTTC,CASSSNGGTGGENEQFF
TRBJ1-1,TRBV10-3,.,TRBD1,TGTGCCATCAGTGAGTCAGCTGGGACAGGCGACGCTTTCTTT,CAISESAGTGDAFF
TRBJ2-5,TRBV6-5,.,TRBD2,TGTGCCAGCAGCTCCTCGGCTAGCGGCGGGGAGACCCAGTACTTC,CASSSSASGGETQYF